Here is one T cell receptor beta chain with its context. Its antigen remains unknown. This sample was taken from a study of graft-versus-host responses after intestinal transplantation. Whole-study findings and limits: The recipient marrow held GvH clones, and some of them showed up first in ileum or blood.

This CDR3 is built from 15 residues. Trimming removed 2 bases from V and 3 bases from J; junction bases left unmatched: 4. CDR1 SGHDT and CDR2 YYEEEE come from the germline V gene. Some clones are missing from TCRdb's copy, which holds only in-frame ones; the method was immunoSEQ multiplex PCR. The repertoire holds tens of thousands of clones, roughly 92% seen once, with 43% in the top ten. The TCR originated in a human patient who received an intestinal transplant, so some T cells may come from the graft donor. The genes are TRBV5-6 and TRBJ1-4; 7 bases map to TRBD1. The specimen comprised PBMCs, sampled around 270 days after intestinal transplant. The CDR3 sequence: CASSLDGTANEKLFF. The CDR3 nucleotides read TGTGCCAGCAGCTTAGACGGGACAGCTAATGAAAAACTGTTTTTT.